The rows below give T cell receptor beta chains drawn from one sample of a study of CD8+CD57+ T cells in acquired aplastic anemia. A single record per CDR3 protein comes from TCRdb applying MiXCR to the reads. The sample carries some 220,000 distinct CDR3 sequences, 30% to 40% recorded once. The source material was sorted CD4+, CD8+, or CD8+CD57+ T cells (not recorded which) from PBMCs. The receptors originated from a human donor in good health, serving as a control. Each CDR3 is given with its conserved first and last residue. Clone size is given for some rows only: seen once, a few or many times, or a class if the clone is expanded.

cdr3_aa,clone_size,j_call,v_call
CASRDRDRDTEAFF,many,TRBJ1-1,TRBV12-3/TRBV12-4
CATGWDRVRNQPQHF,many,TRBJ1-5,TRBV25-1
CSAPWGGGQYF,NA,TRBJ2-5,TRBV20-1
CASSLAGLAGGETQYF,NA,TRBJ2-5,TRBV5-4
CASSTPQADRTTNYGYTF,few,TRBJ1-2,TRBV5-1
CASSGWWGSSYNEQFF,many,TRBJ2-1,TRBV9
CASSFRDRGPGELFF,NA,TRBJ2-2,TRBV6-9
CASSTGTGYNEQFF,NA,TRBJ2-1,TRBV10-1
CASTRSSGANVLTF,many,TRBJ2-6,TRBV7-9
CATSPGGASNYGYTF,many,TRBJ1-2,TRBV15
CSAREGGDEKLSF,NA,TRBJ1-4,TRBV20-1
CASSRQGRGGYGYTF,many,TRBJ1-2,TRBV19
CASSHELKTQYF,NA,TRBJ2-5,TRBV7-2
CASSQVVGLGNNEQFF,NA,TRBJ2-1,TRBV2
CASSQAIKQGYYTF,few,TRBJ1-2,TRBV3-1
CASSYGTGSSGNTIYF,few,TRBJ1-3,TRBV6-6
CASSEPGAGTDTQYF,many,TRBJ2-3,TRBV2
CASSGQGALVGYTF,many,TRBJ1-2,TRBV2
CASSSSLAGSADTQYF,NA,TRBJ2-3,TRBV19
CASSVGGRLPSYGYTF,NA,TRBJ1-2,TRBV9
CASRDSPFFSPLHF,NA,TRBJ1-6,TRBV2
CASSLRGGDTEAFF,many,TRBJ1-1,TRBV7-9
CASSGQGLTEQYF,many,TRBJ2-7,TRBV7-2